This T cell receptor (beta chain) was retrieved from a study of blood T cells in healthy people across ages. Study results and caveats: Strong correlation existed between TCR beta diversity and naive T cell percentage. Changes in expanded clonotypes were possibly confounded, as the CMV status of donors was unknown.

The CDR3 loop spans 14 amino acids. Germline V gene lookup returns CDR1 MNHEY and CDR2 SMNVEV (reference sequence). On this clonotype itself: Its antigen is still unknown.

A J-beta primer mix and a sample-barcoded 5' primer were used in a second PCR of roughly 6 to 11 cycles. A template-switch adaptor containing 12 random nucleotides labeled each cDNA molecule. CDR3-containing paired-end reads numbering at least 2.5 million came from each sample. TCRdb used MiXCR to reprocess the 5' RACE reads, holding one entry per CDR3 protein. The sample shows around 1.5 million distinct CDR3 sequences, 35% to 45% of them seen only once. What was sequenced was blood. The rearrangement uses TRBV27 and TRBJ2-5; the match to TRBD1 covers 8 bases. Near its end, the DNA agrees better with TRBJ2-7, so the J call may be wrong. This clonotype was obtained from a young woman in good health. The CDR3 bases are TGTGCCAGCAAGGACAGGGATCCTTTTCACGAGCAGTACTTC. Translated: CASKDRDPFHEQYF.